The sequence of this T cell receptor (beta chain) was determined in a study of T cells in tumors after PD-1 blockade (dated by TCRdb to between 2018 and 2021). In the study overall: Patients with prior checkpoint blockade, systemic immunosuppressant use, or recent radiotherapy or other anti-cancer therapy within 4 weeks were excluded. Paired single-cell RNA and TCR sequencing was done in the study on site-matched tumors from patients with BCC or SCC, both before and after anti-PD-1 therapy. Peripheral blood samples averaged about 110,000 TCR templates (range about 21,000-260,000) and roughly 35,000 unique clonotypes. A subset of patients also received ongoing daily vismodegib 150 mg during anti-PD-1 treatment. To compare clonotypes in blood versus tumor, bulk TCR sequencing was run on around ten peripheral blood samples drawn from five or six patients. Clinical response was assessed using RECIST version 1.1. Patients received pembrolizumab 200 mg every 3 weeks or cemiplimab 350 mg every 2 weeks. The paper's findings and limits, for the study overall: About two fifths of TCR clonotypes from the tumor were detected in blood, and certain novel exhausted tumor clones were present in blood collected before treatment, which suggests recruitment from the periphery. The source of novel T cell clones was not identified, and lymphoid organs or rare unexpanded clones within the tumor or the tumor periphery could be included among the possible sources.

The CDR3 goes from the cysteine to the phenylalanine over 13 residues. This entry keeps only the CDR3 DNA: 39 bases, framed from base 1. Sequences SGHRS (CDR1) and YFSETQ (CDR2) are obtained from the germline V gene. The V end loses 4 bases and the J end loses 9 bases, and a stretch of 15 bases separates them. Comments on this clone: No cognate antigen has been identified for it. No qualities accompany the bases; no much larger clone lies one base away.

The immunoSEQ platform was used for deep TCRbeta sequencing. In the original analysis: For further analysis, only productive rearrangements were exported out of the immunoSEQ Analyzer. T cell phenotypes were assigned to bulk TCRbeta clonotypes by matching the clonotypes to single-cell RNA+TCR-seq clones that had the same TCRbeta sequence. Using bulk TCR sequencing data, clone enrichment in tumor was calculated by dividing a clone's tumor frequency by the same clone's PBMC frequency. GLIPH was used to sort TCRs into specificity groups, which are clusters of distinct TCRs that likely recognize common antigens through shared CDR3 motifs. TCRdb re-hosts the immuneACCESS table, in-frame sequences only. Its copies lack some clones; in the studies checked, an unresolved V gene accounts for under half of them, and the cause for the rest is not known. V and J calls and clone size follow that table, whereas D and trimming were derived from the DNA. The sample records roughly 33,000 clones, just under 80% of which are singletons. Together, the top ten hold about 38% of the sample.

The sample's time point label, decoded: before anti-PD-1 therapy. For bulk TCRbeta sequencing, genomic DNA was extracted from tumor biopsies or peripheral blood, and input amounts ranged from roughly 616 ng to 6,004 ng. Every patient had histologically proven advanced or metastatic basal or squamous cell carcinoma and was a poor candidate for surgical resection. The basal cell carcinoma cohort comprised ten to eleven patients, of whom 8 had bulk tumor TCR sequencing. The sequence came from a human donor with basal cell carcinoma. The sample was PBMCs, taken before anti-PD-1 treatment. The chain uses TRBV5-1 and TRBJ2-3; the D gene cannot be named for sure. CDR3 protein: CASSSRTAETQYF. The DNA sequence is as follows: TGCGCCAGCAGCAGCCGAACCGCCGAAACGCAGTATTTT.